What follows describes a single TCR beta chain. V lost 0 bases, J lost 2 bases, and 10 bases lay in between. The CDR3 loop spans 14 amino acids. Germline assignment: CDR1 SQVTM and CDR2 ANQGSEA. Produced via immunoSEQ multiplex PCR; TCRdb's table is partial and in-frame only. The table records over a million clones, around 97% of them present only once. The record originates from a study of shared clonotypes between healthy human individuals. This receptor was obtained from a man younger than 45 in good health. Specimen: naive CD4+ T cells sorted from blood. Subset reported: CD45RA+ positively selected. The chain employs TRBV29-1 and TRBJ1-2; D remains ambiguous. Here the CDR3 reads CSVEDPAINYGYTF. The DNA for the CDR3 is TGCAGCGTTGAAGACCCAGCCATAAACTATGGCTACACCTTC.